The 18 T cell receptor beta chains in this list originate from one sample, sequenced in a study of response to subunit inactivated influenza vaccine. TCRdb ran MiXCR on the RT-PCR reads and lists one entry per CDR3 protein. The sample includes over 300,000 distinct CDR3 sequences, 21% seen only once; the top ten take roughly 10%. Sample: PBMCs from blood, taken about 19 months after vaccination. The origin of the receptors is a man in his fifties or sixties who received an inactivated influenza vaccine.

The CDR3, as DNA: TGCAGTGCTAGAGCTCCCTACGAGCAGTACTTC. This sequence encodes CSARAPYEQYF. J is TRBJ2-7 and V is TRBV20-1, with unresolved D. Trimming left V 1 base short and J 2 bases short, with 3 bases between. The CDR3 has 11 residues. CDR1 is DFQATT, CDR2 SNEGSKA, per germline (reference sequence).

The sample holds one count of this clonotype. In this CDR3 the conserved last residue, phenylalanine or tryptophan, is missing, so a read error is likely. CDR3 DNA: TGTGCCAGCAGTGGTCTCCATAGCGGGAGGGCCTACAATGAGCAGTTCTAC. This gives the protein CASSGLHSGRAYNEQFY. The chain joins TRBV28 to TRBJ2-1; TRBD2 matches 11 bases. The CDR3 has 17 residues. Trimming removed 5 bases from V and 2 bases from J; junction bases left unmatched: 8. Germline lookup yields CDR1 MDHEN and CDR2 SYDVKM.

This chain connects TRBV23-1 to TRBJ2-3, with 15 positions matching TRBD2. TRBV23-1 belongs to the ORF category, with a function that is uncertain. V dropped 3 bases and J dropped 1; count of bases not matched to a gene: 11. The CDR3 is made up of 20 amino acids. CDR3 DNA sequence: TGCGCCAGCAGTCACCGCGATGGACTAGCGGGAGGGCTGGGCACAGATACGCAGTATTTT. Amino acids: CASSHRDGLAGGLGTDTQYF.

The rearrangement joins TRBV12-3 or TRBV12-4 to TRBJ1-4, with D tentatively TRBD1 (6 bases). The CDR3 extends over 14 amino acids. V dropped 3 bases and J dropped 8 bases, with 13 bases sitting between them. Here the CDR3 reads CASSFRSTGEKLFF. The CDR3 DNA reads TGTGCCAGCAGTTTCCGATCTACAGGGGAAAAACTGTTTTTT.

This clonotype was counted a few times. This rearrangement joins TRBV19 to TRBJ1-1, with 9 bases fitting TRBD1. This CDR3 is built from 13 residues. Germline loops: CDR1 LNHDA, CDR2 SQIVND (reference sequence). After removal of 4 bases from V and 4 bases from J, the junction contained 1 base not matched to a gene. CDR3 DNA sequence: TGTGCCAGTAGTAACAGGGGGCCCACTGAAGCTTTCTTT. As protein: CASSNRGPTEAFF.

This clonotype has only a few counts. The rearrangement joins TRBV7-2 to TRBJ2-1; D is ambiguous. CDR3 length: 13 amino acids. The V end was cut by 5 bases, the J end by 4 bases, with 9 bases between. The germline V gene has CDR1 SGHTA and CDR2 FQGNSA. The CDR3 DNA sequence: TGTGCCAGCAGCATGGGAATGTACAATGAGCAGTTCTTC. This encodes CASSMGMYNEQFF. Supplemented by reference TRBV7-2 and TRBJ2-1, the full variable domain reads GAGVSQSPSNKVTEKGKDVELRCDPISGHTALYWYRQSLGQGLEFLIYFQGNSAPDKSGLPSDRFSAERTGGSVSTLTIQRTQQEDSAVYLCASSMGMYNEQFFGPGTRLTVL.

This clonotype turned up a few times. V usage is TRBV6-5 and J usage is TRBJ2-7; D gene unclear. Germline values: CDR1 MNHEY, CDR2 SVGAGI. The V end lost 5 bases, the J end lost 4 bases, and 12 bases lay between the germline ends. CDR3 size: 13 residues. The CDR3, as DNA: TGTGCCAGCAGTACTGACGAATTTTACGAGCAGTACTTC. Protein sequence: CASSTDEFYEQYF.

CDR3 residues: CSVKELRWYEQYF. Written as DNA, the CDR3 is TGCAGTGTTAAGGAATTGAGGTGGTACGAGCAGTACTTC. The chain uses TRBV20-1 and TRBJ2-7; D unclear. CDR1 and CDR2 (germline): DFQATT, SNEGSKA (reference sequence). The CDR3 is 13 amino acids. The V end lost 7 bases, the J end lost 4 bases, and 17 bases lay between the germline ends.

At least ten counts were recorded for this clonotype. This chain connects TRBV5-1 to TRBJ1-5; tentatively, D is TRBD1 (5 bases). V was clipped by 0 bases and J by 0 bases, with 7 bases between them. The CDR3 totals 15 residues. The germline gives CDR1 SGHRS, CDR2 YFSETQ. The DNA of the CDR3 is TGCGCCAGCAGCTTGGCCGGGGGTAGCAATCAGCCCCAGCATTTT. It encodes CASSLAGGSNQPQHF.

This clonotype was seen a few times. J is TRBJ1-2 and V is TRBV7-9, with 7 bases lining up with TRBD1. The CDR3 has 13 amino acids. With 4 bases clipped from V and 8 bases from J, the junction kept 7 bases outside the gene matches. Germline-derived CDR1 and CDR2 are SEHNR and FQNEAQ (reference sequence). The DNA for the CDR3 is TGTGCCAGCAGCTCAACAGGGGTCTCCGGCTACACCTTC. Amino acids: CASSSTGVSGYTF. Based on the CDR3 plus reference TRBV7-9 and TRBJ1-2, the full variable domain is DTGVSQNPRHKITKRGQNVTFRCDPISEHNRLYWYRQTLGQGPEFLTYFQNEAQLEKSRLLSDRFSAERPKGSFSTLEIQRTEQGDSAMYLCASSSTGVSGYTFGSGTRLTVV.

This clonotype was detected a few times. The chain combines TRBV7-2 with TRBJ1-2; D gene unclear. The V end was cut by 5 bases, the J end by 5 bases, with 15 bases between. Germline V gene sequence: CDR1 SGHTA, CDR2 FQGNSA. CDR3 length equals 14 residues. CDR3: CASSPATAKYGYTF. As DNA, the CDR3 is TGTGCCAGCAGCCCTGCAACAGCGAAGTATGGCTACACCTTC.

The chain carries TRBV20-1 and TRBJ1-1, with 8 nucleotides matching TRBD1. V was pared by 0 bases and J by 1 base, with 7 bases of the junction left unmatched. The length of the CDR3 is 16 residues. Germline CDR1 is DFQATT and CDR2 is SNEGSKA (reference sequence). CDR3 sequence: CSARDPRTGRNTEAFF. CDR3 DNA: TGCAGTGCTAGAGATCCCCGGACAGGGAGGAACACTGAAGCTTTCTTT.

The chain couples TRBV12-3 or TRBV12-4 to TRBJ2-3, with 9 bases lining up with TRBD2. V was pared by 5 bases and J by 6 bases, with 6 bases of the junction left unmatched. This CDR3 is 14 amino acids long. CDR3 amino acids: CASSPGLAGDTQYF. DNA for the CDR3: TGTGCCAGCAGTCCGGGACTAGCAGGTGATACGCAGTATTTT.

This clonotype showed up just once. The genes are TRBV14 and TRBJ2-7; 8 bases are shared with TRBD1. V lost 1 base, J lost 2 bases, and 7 bases stayed unmatched. The CDR3 extends over 16 amino acids. Germline V gene lookup returns CDR1 SGHDN and CDR2 FVKESK. CDR3 in amino acids: CASSQGRTGTAYEQYF. Here the CDR3 DNA reads TGTGCCAGCAGCCAAGGACGGACAGGGACAGCCTACGAGCAGTACTTC.

The chain employs TRBV7-9 and TRBJ2-1, with TRBD2 matching 11 bases. J lost 2 bases, V lost 5 bases, and 5 bases had no gene match. Germline V gene data show CDR1 as SEHNR and CDR2 as FQNEAQ (reference sequence). The CDR3 extends over 16 amino acids. For the CDR3, the DNA is TGTGCCAGCAGCCATAGCGGGGGGGCAACCTACAATGAGCAGTTCTTC. It is translated as CASSHSGGATYNEQFF.

The table lists this clonotype with a few counts. The chain is built from TRBV12-3 or TRBV12-4 and TRBJ2-1; 9 bases map to TRBD1. The ends lost 6 bases at V and 6 bases at J; junction bases unmatched: 6. The CDR3 extends over 14 amino acids. The CDR3 sequence: CASSLQGAPNEQFF. The CDR3 nucleotides are TGTGCCAGCAGCCTACAGGGGGCACCCAATGAGCAGTTCTTC.

The chain links TRBV20-1 to TRBJ2-3, with 7 bases fitting TRBD2. Germline V lookup: CDR1 DFQATT, CDR2 SNEGSKA (reference sequence). The CDR3 totals 13 residues. The V segment lost 3 bases and the J segment 7 bases; nucleotides outside the gene matches: 7. CDR3 coding DNA: TGCAGTGCTAGCTACAGGAGCGGGAATACGCAGTATTTT. It specifies CSASYRSGNTQYF.

This clonotype has only a few counts. CDR3 DNA: TGCAGTGCTAGAGGGGGGCCGGAGTTGTTCTTC. Its translation is CSARGGPELFF. The chain carries TRBV20-1 and TRBJ2-1; D possibly corresponds to TRBD1 (6 bases). V dropped 1 base and J dropped 15 bases, with 13 bases sitting between them. This CDR3 contains 11 residues. Germline V gives CDR1 DFQATT, CDR2 SNEGSKA (reference sequence).